The 2 T cell receptor beta chains reported below all come from one sample, sequenced in a study of blood T cell repertoires in COVID-19. The data were produced by immunoSEQ multiplex PCR, yet TCRdb's version contains in-frame clones alone and is incomplete. This table holds a few hundred thousand clones, roughly 89% found once. The sequenced sample consisted of peripheral blood. The receptor source for this set is a woman in her thirties or forties who had recovered from COVID-19.

This sequence joins TRBV9 and TRBJ2-3, with D possibly being TRBD2 (6 bases). Germline V gives CDR1 SGDLS, CDR2 YYNGEE. V was trimmed by 0 bases and J by 2 bases, leaving 13 bases between them. CDR3 length: 16 residues. The CDR3 coding sequence is TGTGCCAGCAGCGTAGGAAATAGCGGAAACACAGATACGCAGTATTTT. Amino acid sequence: CASSVGNSGNTDTQYF.

CDR3 residues: CASSWTGGGYTF. CDR3 DNA: TGTGCCAGCAGCTGGACAGGGGGAGGCTACACCTTC. The rearrangement joins TRBV12-3 or TRBV12-4 to TRBJ1-2, with 10 bases that match TRBD1. The J segment lost 8 bases and the V segment lost 6 bases, leaving 3 bases of the junction unmatched. The CDR3 consists of 12 residues.